One and the same sample provided the 5 T cell receptor beta chains below, sequenced in a study of T-cell reconstitution after alpha-beta-depleted transplantation in children (dated by TCRdb to the mid-2010s). The library was generated by PCR. These reads were obtained on an Illumina HiSeq 2500. TCR library preparation used molecular barcoding, with unique molecular identifiers applied to normalize quantification of the TCRbeta repertoire. The public reads were run again by TCRdb, first through fastp at Q25 and then through MiXCR, and only productive beta chains were kept. Rows with one shared CDR3 protein collapse into an entry with the most common genes and DNA. The sample table shows approximately 420,000 distinct CDR3 sequences, and approximately 11% are seen once. The ten largest account for roughly 5.5% of the sample. This specimen consisted of PBMCs from the stem cell graft donor, obtained from the stem cell graft. The receptor set was obtained from a human donor who donated a stem cell graft to a child with acute myeloid leukemia.

For this clonotype: This may be a read error: a much more frequent sequence differs by one nucleotide. The chain uses TRBV7-3 and TRBJ1-3; D is undetermined. The CDR3 has 15 amino acids. Per germline, CDR1 SGHTA and CDR2 FQGTGA. CDR3 nucleotides: TGTGCCAGCAGCTTGAACAGTGTCTCTGGAAACACCATGTATTTT. It translates to CASSLNSVSGNTMYF. Combining the CDR3 with reference TRBV7-3 and TRBJ1-3 gives the whole variable domain GAGVSQTPSNKVTEKGKYVELRCDPISGHTALYWYRQSLGQGPEFLIYFQGTGAADDSGLPNDRFFAVRPEGSVSTLKIQRTERGDSAVYLCASSLNSVSGNTMYFGEGSWLTVV.

This clonotype was seen more than once but under ten times. CDR3 DNA: TGTGCCAGCAGCTCAAGAAGGGGATCCTACGAGCAGTACTTC. It specifies CASSSRRGSYEQYF. The chain is built from TRBV7-2 and TRBJ2-7; TRBD1 might be the D (5 bases). The CDR3 covers 14 residues. The ends were cut back, 4 bases at V and 1 base at J, with 11 bases in the middle. CDR1 and CDR2 (germline): SGHTA, FQGNSA.

The chain carries TRBV20-1 and TRBJ2-7; D might be TRBD1 (6 bases). V shed 4 bases and J shed 2 bases, with 12 bases lying between them. Germline-derived CDR1 and CDR2 are DFQATT and SNEGSKA (reference sequence). This CDR3 has 13 residues. The CDR3 bases are TGCAGTGCTACCGACAGGTTCCCCTACGAGCAGTACTTC. Translated, it gives CSATDRFPYEQYF.

This clonotype showed up many times. The chain combines TRBV18 with TRBJ1-5; no clear D. Germline assignment: CDR1 KGHSH and CDR2 LQKENI. The CDR3 runs to 14 residues. Trimming removed 6 bases at V and 0 bases at J, with 9 bases between. In DNA form, the CDR3 reads TGTGCCAGCTCCCCCCCATATAGCAATCAGCCCCAGCATTTT. Residues: CASSPPYSNQPQHF.

The chain links TRBV4-2 to TRBJ1-1; 7 bases map to TRBD1. The length of the CDR3 is 15 residues. Trimming cost V 6 bases and J 4 bases; bases outside gene matches: 11. Per germline, CDR1 LGHNA and CDR2 YNFKEQ. DNA of the CDR3: TGTGCCAGCAGACCCGGACAGGAGGAGATCACTGAAGCTTTCTTT. Protein: CASRPGQEEITEAFF.